This T cell receptor beta chain was found in a study of cytotoxic CD8 clonotypes in ibrutinib-treated CLL. About the research overall: The group held over nine relapsed/refractory and about 15 treatment-naive patients, with roughly 17 IGHV unmutated. Sequencing produced an average of roughly 230,000 productive templates and roughly 89,000 productive rearrangements per sample.

Method: immunoSEQ multiplex PCR; TCRdb's copy keeps in-frame clones and lacks some. The table includes 120,000 to 150,000 clones, approximately 77% detected once. The CDR3 sequence is 15 residues long. V lost 2 bases, J lost 3 bases, and 13 bases lay in between. CDR1 and CDR2 (germline): SGHTA, FQGNSA. The input for sequencing was PBMCs, taken after 12 months of ibrutinib treatment. The sequence was collected from a human donor with chronic lymphocytic leukemia. The chain uses TRBV7-2 and TRBJ1-1; D ambiguous. CDR3 coding DNA: TGTGCCAGCAGCTTATTTACCTACTACGACACTGAAGCTTTCTTT. Residues: CASSLFTYYDTEAFF.